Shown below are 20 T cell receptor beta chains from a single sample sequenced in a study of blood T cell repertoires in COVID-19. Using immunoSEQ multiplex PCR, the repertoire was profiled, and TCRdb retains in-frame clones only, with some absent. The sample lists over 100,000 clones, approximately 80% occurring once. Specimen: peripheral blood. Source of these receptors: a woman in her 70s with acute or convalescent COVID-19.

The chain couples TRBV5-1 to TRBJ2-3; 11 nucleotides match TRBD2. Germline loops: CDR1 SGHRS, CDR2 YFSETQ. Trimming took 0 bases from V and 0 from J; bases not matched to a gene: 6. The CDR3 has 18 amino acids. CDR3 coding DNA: TGCGCCAGCAGCTTGGCCTCGGGACTAGCGGATAGCACAGATACGCAGTATTTT. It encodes CASSLASGLADSTDTQYF.

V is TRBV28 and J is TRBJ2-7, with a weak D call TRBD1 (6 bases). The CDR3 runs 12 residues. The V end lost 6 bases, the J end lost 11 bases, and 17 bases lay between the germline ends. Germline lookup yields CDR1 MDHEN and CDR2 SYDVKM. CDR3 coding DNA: TGTGCCAGCAGCCCCCACAGGGCTAGCAAGTACTTC. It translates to CASSPHRASKYF.

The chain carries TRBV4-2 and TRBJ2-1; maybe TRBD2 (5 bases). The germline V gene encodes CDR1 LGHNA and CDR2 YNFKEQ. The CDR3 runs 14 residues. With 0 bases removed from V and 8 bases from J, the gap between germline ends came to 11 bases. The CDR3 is CASSQDLREYEQFF. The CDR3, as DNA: TGTGCCAGCAGCCAAGATCTAAGGGAGTATGAGCAGTTCTTC.

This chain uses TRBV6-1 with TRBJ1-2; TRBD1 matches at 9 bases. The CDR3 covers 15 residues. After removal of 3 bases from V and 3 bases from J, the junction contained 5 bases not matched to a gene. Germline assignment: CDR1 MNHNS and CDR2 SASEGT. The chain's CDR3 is CASSDGDRVYYGYTF. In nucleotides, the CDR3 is TGTGCCAGCAGTGACGGGGACAGGGTTTACTATGGCTACACCTTC.

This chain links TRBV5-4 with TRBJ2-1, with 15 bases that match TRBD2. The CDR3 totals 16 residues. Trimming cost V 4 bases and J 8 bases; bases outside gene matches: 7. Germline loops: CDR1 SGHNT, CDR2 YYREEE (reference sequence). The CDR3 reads CASSPGTSGRQHEQFF. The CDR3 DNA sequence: TGTGCCAGCAGCCCGGGGACTAGCGGGAGGCAGCATGAGCAGTTCTTC.

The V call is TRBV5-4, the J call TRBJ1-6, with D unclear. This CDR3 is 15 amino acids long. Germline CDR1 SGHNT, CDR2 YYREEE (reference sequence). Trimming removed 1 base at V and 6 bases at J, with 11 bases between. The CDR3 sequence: CASSLSGKSNSPLHF. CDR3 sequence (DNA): TGTGCCAGCAGCTTGAGCGGGAAAAGTAATTCACCCCTCCACTTT. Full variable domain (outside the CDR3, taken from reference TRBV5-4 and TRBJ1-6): ETGVTQSPTHLIKTRGQQVTLRCSSQSGHNTVSWYQQALGQGPQFIFQYYREEENGRGNFPPRFSGLQFPNYSSELNVNALELDDSALYLCASSLSGKSNSPLHFGNGTRLTVT.

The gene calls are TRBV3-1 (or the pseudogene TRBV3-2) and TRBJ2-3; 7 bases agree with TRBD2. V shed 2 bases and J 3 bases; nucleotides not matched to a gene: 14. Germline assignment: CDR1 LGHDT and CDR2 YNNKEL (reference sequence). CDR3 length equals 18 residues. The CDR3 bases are TGTGCCAGCAGCCAATGGGGGGGGTCCCCCCAAGAAACAGATACGCAGTATTTT. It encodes CASSQWGGSPQETDTQYF.

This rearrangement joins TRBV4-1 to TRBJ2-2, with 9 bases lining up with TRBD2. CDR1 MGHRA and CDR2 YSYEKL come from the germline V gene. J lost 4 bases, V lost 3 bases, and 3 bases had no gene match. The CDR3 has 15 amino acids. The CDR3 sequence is CASSQGLAPTGELFF. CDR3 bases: TGCGCCAGCAGCCAGGGACTAGCACCCACCGGGGAGCTGTTTTTT.

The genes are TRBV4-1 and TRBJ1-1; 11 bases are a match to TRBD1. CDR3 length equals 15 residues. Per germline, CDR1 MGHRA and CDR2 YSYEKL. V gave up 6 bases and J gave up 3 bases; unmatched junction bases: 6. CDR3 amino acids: CASREGTGGDTEAFF. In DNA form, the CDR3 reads TGCGCCAGCAGAGAGGGGACAGGGGGAGACACTGAAGCTTTCTTT.

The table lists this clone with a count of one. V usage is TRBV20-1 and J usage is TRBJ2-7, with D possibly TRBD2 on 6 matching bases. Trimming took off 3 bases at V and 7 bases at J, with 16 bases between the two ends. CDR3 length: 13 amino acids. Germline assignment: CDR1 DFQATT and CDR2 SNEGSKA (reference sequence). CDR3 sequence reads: CSASPGLDGEQYF. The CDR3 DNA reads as TGCAGTGCTAGTCCGGGACTGGACGGGGAGCAGTACTTC.

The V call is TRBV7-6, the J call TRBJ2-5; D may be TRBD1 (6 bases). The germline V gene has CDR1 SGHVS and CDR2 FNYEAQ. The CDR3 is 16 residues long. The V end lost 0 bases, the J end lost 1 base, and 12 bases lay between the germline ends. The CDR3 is CASSLAPSGAQETQYF. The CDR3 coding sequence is TGTGCCAGCAGCTTAGCGCCGTCAGGGGCCCAAGAGACCCAGTACTTC. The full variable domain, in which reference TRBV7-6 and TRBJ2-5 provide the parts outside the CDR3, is GAGVSQSPRYKVTKRGQDVALRCDPISGHVSLYWYRQALGQGPEFLTYFNYEAQQDKSGLPNDRFSAERPEGSISTLTIQRTEQRDSAMYRCASSLAPSGAQETQYFGPGTRLLVL.

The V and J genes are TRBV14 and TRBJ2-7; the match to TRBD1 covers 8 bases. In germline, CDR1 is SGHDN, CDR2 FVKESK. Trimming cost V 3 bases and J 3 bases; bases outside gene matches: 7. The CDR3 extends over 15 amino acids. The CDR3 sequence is CASSHLGQGFYEQYF. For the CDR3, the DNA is TGTGCCAGCAGCCACTTAGGACAGGGATTCTACGAGCAGTACTTC.

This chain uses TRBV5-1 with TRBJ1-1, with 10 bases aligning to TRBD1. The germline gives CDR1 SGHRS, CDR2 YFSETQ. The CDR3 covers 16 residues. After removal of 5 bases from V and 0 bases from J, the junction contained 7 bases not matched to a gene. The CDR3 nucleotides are TGCGCCAGCAGTACCGGGACAGGGGTAATGAACACTGAAGCTTTCTTT. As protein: CASSTGTGVMNTEAFF.

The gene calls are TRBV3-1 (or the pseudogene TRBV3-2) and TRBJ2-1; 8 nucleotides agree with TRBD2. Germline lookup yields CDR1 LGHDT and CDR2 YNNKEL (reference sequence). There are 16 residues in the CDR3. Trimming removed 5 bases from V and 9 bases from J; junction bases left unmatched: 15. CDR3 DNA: TGTGCCAGCAGCTCCATCCAGGGAGCGGGGGAAACTGAGCAGTTCTTC. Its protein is CASSSIQGAGETEQFF.

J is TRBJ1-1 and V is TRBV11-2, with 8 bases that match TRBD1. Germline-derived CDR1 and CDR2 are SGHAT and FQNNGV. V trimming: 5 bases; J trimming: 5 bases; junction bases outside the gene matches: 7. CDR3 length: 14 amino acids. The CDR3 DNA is TGTGCCAGCAGCGGATGGACAGGGAATACTGAAGCTTTCTTT. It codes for CASSGWTGNTEAFF.

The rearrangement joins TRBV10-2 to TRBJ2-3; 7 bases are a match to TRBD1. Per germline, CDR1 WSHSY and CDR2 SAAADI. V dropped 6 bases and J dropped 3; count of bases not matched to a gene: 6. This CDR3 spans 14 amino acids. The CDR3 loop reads CASSIQGKTDTQYF. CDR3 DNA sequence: TGCGCCAGCAGCATACAGGGGAAAACAGATACGCAGTATTTT.

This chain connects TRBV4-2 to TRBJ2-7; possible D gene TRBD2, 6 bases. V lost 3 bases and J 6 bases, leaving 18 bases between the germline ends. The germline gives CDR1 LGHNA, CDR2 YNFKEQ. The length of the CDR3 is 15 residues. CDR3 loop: CASSQDRLALGEQYF. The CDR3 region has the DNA TGTGCCAGCAGCCAGGACCGTCTAGCGTTGGGCGAGCAGTACTTC.

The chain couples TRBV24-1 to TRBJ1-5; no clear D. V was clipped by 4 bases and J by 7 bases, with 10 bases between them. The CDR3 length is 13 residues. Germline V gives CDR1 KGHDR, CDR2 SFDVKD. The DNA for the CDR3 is TGTGCCACCAGTGACGGCGGAGGGCAGCCCCAGCATTTT. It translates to CATSDGGGQPQHF.

The CDR3, as DNA: TGTGCCAGCAGATTACAGGGGTCCTACGAGCAGTACTTC. Translating gives CASRLQGSYEQYF. The V call is TRBV28, the J call TRBJ2-7; 7 bases align to TRBD1. The CDR3 consists of 13 residues. Germline CDR1 MDHEN, CDR2 SYDVKM. The junction had 3 bases not matched to a gene; V was cut back by 6 bases and J by 1 base.

The chain's CDR3 is CAWSAPAAPNPRSGANVLTF. The CDR3 DNA reads TGTGCCTGGAGTGCACCGGCGGCCCCAAATCCCCGTTCTGGGGCCAACGTCCTGACTTTC. The chain links TRBV30 to TRBJ2-6; D remains ambiguous. This CDR3 has 20 amino acids. V was cut by 1 base and J by 1 base, with 23 bases left in between. Germline V gene sequence: CDR1 GTSNPN, CDR2 SVGIG (reference sequence).